This T cell receptor beta chain was sequenced for a study of T-cell reconstitution after alpha-beta-depleted transplantation in children. Study-level points and caveats: About two months after transplant, alpha-beta T cells reportedly came from several hundred expanded graft clones. Certain patients had high TCRbeta diversity at day 60, and it came from recipient T cells and thymic progenitors that survived.

Preparation of the TCRbeta library involved a method that used unique molecular identifiers. TCRdb re-derived calls from the PCR reads in MiXCR, one entry per CDR3 protein. The sample shows almost 250,000 distinct CDR3 sequences, about a quarter of them seen only once. Trimming at V came to 5 bases and at J to 3 bases, leaving 13 bases not matched to a gene. CDR1 and CDR2 from the germline V gene are MNHEY and SVGAGI. This CDR3 has 16 amino acids. This clonotype was seen repeatedly, ten times or more. Its cognate antigen is unknown. The sequencing here drew on PBMCs, taken before TCRalphabeta/CD19-depleted stem cell transplant. The chain has TRBV6-5 and TRBJ2-7; 7 positions match TRBD1. This sequence was found in a girl aged 2-10 years with Fanconi anemia, due to receive a stem cell transplant. This chain's CDR3 is CASSLSRDSRYYEQYF. CDR3 nucleotides: TGTGCCAGCAGTCTGAGCCGGGACAGCCGATACTACGAGCAGTACTTC.